This T cell receptor beta chain was sequenced during a study of T cells after yellow fever vaccination. Study-wide context: Libraries from low-cell-number fractions were prepared with the SMART-Seq v4 Ultra Low Input RNA kit. Findings of the study overall: A secondary response was less intense yet reached its peak sooner, at day 5 versus 15.

This clonotype showed up just a few times. Its cognate antigen is unknown. Germline-derived CDR1 and CDR2 are SGHAT and FQNNGV. The ends lost 5 bases at V and 4 bases at J; junction bases unmatched: 5. The CDR3 covers 14 residues. Using its own MiXCR run on the 5' RACE reads, TCRdb lists one record per CDR3 protein. The sample lists hundreds of thousands of distinct CDR3 sequences; approximately 19% were seen once. The sample was PBMCs, taken before the yellow fever booster vaccination. The source of this sequence is a man aged 18 to 35 who received the YFV17D yellow fever vaccine. The rearrangement uses TRBV11-2 and TRBJ2-3; 8 nucleotides line up with TRBD2. The CDR3 spells CASSRSGVADTQYF. The CDR3 nucleotides read TGTGCCAGCAGCCGTAGCGGGGTTGCAGATACGCAGTATTTT.